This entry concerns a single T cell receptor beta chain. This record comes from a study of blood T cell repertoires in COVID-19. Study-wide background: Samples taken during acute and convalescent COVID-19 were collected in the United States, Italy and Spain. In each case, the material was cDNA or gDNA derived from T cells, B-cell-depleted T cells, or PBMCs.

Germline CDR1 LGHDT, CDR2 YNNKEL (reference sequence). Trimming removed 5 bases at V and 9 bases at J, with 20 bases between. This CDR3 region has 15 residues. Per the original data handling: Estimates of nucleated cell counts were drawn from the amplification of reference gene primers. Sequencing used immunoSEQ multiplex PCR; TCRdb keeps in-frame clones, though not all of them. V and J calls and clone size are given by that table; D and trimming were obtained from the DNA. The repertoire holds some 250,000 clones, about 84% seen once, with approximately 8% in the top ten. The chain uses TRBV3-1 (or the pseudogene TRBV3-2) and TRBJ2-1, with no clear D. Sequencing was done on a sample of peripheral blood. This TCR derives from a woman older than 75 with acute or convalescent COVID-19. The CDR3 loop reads CASSGQVEPEAEQFF. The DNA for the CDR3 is TGTGCCAGCAGCGGCCAAGTCGAACCTGAGGCTGAGCAGTTCTTC.